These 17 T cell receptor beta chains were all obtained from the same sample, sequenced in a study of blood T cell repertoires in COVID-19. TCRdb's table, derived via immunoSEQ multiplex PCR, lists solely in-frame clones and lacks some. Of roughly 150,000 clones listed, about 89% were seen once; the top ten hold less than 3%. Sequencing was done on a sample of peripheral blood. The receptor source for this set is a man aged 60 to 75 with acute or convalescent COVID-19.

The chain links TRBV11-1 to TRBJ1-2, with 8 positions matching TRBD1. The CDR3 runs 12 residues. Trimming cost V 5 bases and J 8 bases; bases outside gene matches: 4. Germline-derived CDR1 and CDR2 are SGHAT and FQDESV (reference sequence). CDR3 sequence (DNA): TGTGCCAGCAGCCCGGACAGGGAAGGCTACACCTTC. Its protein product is CASSPDREGYTF.

CDR3 DNA sequence: TGTGCCAGCTCACCCGGACAGGCAAAGCAGTTCTTC. This sequence encodes CASSPGQAKQFF. The V gene is TRBV18, the J gene TRBJ2-1; 7 bases align to TRBD1. J was trimmed by 11 bases and V by 3 bases; bases with no gene match: 4. The germline CDR1 and CDR2 sequences are KGHSH and LQKENI. This CDR3 is 12 amino acids long.

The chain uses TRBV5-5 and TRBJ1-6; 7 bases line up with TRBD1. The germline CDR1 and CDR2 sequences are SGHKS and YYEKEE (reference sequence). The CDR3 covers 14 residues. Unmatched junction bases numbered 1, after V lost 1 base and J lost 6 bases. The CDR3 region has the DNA TGTGCCAGCAGCTTGCCAGGGGGTAATTCACCCCTCCACTTT. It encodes CASSLPGGNSPLHF.

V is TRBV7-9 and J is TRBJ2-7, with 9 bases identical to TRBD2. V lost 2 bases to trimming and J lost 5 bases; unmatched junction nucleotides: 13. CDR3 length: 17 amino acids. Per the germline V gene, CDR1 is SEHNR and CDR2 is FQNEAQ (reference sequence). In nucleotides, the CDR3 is TGTGCCAGCAGCTTAATGCGGGGGGGCCGCCGAACTCACGAGCAGTACTTC. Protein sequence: CASSLMRGGRRTHEQYF. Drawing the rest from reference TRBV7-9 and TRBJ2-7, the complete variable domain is DTGVSQNPRHKITKRGQNVTFRCDPISEHNRLYWYRQTLGQGPEFLTYFQNEAQLEKSRLLSDRFSAERPKGSFSTLEIQRTEQGDSAMYLCASSLMRGGRRTHEQYFGPGTRLTVT.

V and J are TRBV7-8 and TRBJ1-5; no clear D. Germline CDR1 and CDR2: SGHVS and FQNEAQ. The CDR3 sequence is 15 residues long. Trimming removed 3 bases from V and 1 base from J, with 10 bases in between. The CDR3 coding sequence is TGTGCCAGCAGCTTGGGGAGGTCCAGCAATCAGCCCCAGCATTTT. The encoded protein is CASSLGRSSNQPQHF. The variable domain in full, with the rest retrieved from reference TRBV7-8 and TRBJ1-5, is GAGVSQSPRYKVAKRGQDVALRCDPISGHVSLFWYQQALGQGPEFLTYFQNEAQLDKSGLPSDRFFAERPEGSVSTLKIQRTQQEDSAVYLCASSLGRSSNQPQHFGDGTRLSIL.

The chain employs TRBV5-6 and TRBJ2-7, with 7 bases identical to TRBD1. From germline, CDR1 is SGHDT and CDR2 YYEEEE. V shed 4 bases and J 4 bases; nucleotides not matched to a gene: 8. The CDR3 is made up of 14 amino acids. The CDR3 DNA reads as TGTGCCAGCAGCCCCAGACCACAGGGGTACGAGCAGTACTTC. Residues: CASSPRPQGYEQYF.

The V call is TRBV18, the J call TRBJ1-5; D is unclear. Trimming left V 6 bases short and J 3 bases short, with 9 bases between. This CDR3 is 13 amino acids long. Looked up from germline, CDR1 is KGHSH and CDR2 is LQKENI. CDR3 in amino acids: CASSDGLNQPQHF. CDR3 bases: TGTGCCAGCTCGGACGGACTCAATCAGCCCCAGCATTTT.

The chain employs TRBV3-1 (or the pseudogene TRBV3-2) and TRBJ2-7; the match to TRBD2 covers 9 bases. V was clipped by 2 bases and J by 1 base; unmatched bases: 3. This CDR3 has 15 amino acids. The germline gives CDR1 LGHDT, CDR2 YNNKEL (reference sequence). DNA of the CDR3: TGTGCCAGCAGCCAACCGGGACTAGCATCCTACGAGCAGTACTTC. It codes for CASSQPGLASYEQYF.

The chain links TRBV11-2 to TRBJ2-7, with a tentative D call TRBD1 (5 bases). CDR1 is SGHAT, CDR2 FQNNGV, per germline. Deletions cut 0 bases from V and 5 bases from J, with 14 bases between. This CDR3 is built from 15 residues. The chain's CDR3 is CASSLDRVPSDEQYF. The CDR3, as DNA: TGTGCCAGCAGCTTAGACAGGGTTCCTTCCGACGAGCAGTACTTC. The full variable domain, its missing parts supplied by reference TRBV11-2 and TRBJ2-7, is EAGVAQSPRYKIIEKRQSVAFWCNPISGHATLYWYQQILGQGPKLLIQFQNNGVVDDSQLPKDRFSAERLKGVDSTLKIQPAKLEDSAVYLCASSLDRVPSDEQYFGPGTRLTVT.

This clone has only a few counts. The DNA of the CDR3 is TGTGCCAGCAGCTTGGCCCAAGGGTCAGGGAGCGGGGAAGGCTACACCTTC. This translates into CASSLAQGSGSGEGYTF. The J gene is TRBJ1-2, the V gene TRBV5-4; TRBD1 might be the D (5 bases). Germline V gene lookup returns CDR1 SGHNT and CDR2 YYREEE (reference sequence). The V end lost 0 bases, the J end lost 8 bases, and 23 bases lay between the germline ends. The CDR3 has 17 residues.

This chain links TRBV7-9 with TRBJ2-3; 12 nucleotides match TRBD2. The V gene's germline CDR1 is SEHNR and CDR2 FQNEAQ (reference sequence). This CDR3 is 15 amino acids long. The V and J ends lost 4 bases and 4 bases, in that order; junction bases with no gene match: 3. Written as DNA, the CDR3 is TGTGCCAGCAGCTCTAGCGGGGGGGCCCCAGATACGCAGTATTTT. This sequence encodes CASSSSGGAPDTQYF.

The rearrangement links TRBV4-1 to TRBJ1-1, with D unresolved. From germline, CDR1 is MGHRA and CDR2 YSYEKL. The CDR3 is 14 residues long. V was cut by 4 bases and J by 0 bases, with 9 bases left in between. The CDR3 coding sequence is TGCGCCAGCAGCCTAAGAACATTGAACACTGAAGCTTTCTTT. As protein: CASSLRTLNTEAFF.

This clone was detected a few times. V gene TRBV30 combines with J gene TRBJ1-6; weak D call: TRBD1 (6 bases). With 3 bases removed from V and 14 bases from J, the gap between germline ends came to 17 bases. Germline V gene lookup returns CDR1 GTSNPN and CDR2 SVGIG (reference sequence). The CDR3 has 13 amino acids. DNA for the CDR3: TGTGCCTGGAGGTCCTTTCACTCAGGGGCCCTCCACTTT. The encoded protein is CAWRSFHSGALHF.

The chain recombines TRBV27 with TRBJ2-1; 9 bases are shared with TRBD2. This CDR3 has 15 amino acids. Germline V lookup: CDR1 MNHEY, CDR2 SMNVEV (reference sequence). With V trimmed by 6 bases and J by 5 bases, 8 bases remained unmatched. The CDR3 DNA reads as TGTGCCAGCAGAAGAGTAGCGGGGGCAGACAATGAGCAGTTCTTC. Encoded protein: CASRRVAGADNEQFF.

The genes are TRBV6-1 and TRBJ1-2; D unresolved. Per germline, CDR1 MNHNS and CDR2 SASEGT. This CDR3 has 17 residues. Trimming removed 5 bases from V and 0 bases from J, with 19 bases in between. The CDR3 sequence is CASSKEPRTGSNYGYTF. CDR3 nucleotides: TGTGCCAGCAGTAAAGAACCCCGGACGGGATCTAACTATGGCTACACCTTC.

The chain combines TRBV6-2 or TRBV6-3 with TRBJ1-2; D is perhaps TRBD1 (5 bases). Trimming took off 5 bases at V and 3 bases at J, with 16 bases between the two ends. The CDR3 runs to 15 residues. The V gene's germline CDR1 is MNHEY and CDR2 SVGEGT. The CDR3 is CASSKIRGGDYGYTF. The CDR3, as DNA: TGTGCCAGCAGTAAAATTAGGGGAGGAGACTATGGCTACACCTTC.

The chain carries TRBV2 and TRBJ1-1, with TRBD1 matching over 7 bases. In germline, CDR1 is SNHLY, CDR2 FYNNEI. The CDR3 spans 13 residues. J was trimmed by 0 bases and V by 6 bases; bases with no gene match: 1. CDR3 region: CASRTGLNTEAFF. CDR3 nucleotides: TGTGCCAGCAGGACAGGGTTGAACACTGAAGCTTTCTTT. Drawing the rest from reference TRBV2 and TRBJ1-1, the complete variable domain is EPEVTQTPSHQVTQMGQEVILRCVPISNHLYFYWYRQILGQKVEFLVSFYNNEISEKSEIFDDQFSVERPDGSNFTLKIRSTKLEDSAMYFCASRTGLNTEAFFGQGTRLTVV.